The rows below give T cell receptor beta chains drawn from one sample of a study of cytomegalovirus exposure and HLA in healthy donors. TCRdb keeps only in-frame clones here, not all; method: immunoSEQ multiplex PCR. The table records approximately 100,000 clones, around 82% of them present only once. Sequencing was done on a sample of PBMCs. These TCRs come from a woman aged 45-65 years in good health and CMV-seropositive. Each CDR3 is given with its conserved first and last residue. The D gene is left open where the match is weak. Rows may omit the clone size; those that give it use once, few, many or a size class.

>NA|TRBV5-6|NA|TRBJ2-2
TGTGCCAGCAGTTTCCGGAACACCGGGGAGCTGTTTTTT
CASSFRNTGELFF
>NA|TRBV15|NA|TRBJ2-7
TGTGCCACCAGCAGAGGACGGTCTATAGCGGCCTACGAGCAGTACTTC
CATSRGRSIAAYEQYF
>few|TRBV9|NA|TRBJ2-2
TGTGCCAGCAGCCCCCAGGACACCGGGGAGCTGTTTTTT
CASSPQDTGELFF
>NA|TRBV29-1|TRBD1|TRBJ1-1
TGCAGCGTTGATCGGGACAGGGGGCATCGCACTGAAGCTTTCTTT
CSVDRDRGHRTEAFF
>NA|TRBV2|TRBD2|TRBJ2-7
TGTGCCAGCAGTGCCTCTAGCGGGCACTACGAGCAGTACTTC
CASSASSGHYEQYF
>NA|TRBV19|NA|TRBJ2-5
TGTGCCAGTAGTATGAGGAGGATCCAAGAGACCCAGTACTTC
CASSMRRIQETQYF
>NA|TRBV6-5|NA|TRBJ1-1
TGTGCCAGCAGGATGGGACATTTGAACACTGAAGCTTTCTTT
CASRMGHLNTEAFF
>few|TRBV6-1|TRBD1|TRBJ2-7
TGTGCCAGCAGGGACAGGGGCGGGCAGTACTTC
CASRDRGGQYF
>NA|TRBV7-9|NA|TRBJ1-1
TGTGCCAGCAGCCGCTATGGTGGGAACACTGAAGCTTTCTTT
CASSRYGGNTEAFF
>NA|TRBV6-1|NA|TRBJ2-1
TGTGCCAGCAGTGGGGGAGTCGCCCTTTCGTTCTTC
CASSGGVALSFF
>NA|TRBV12-5|NA|TRBJ1-1
TGTGCTAGTGGTTTGGTACGAGGCAGGGGAATTCTCATGAACACTGAAGCTTTCTTT
CASGLVRGRGILMNTEAFF
>NA|TRBV19|TRBD1|TRBJ2-1
TGTGCCAGTAGGATGACAGGGGCCCAAGACTACAATGAGCAGTTCTTC
CASRMTGAQDYNEQFF
>few|TRBV5-1|NA|TRBJ1-6
TGCGCCAGCAGCCCGGACATGACCTATAATTCACCCCTCCACTTT
CASSPDMTYNSPLHF
>once|TRBV5-1|NA|TRBJ1-2
TGCGCCAGCAGCTTGAGACAGGTACAATCCAGGGATGGCTACACCTTC
CASSLRQVQSRDGYTF
>NA|TRBV29-1|TRBD1|TRBJ1-2
TGCAGCGCTGGACCAGGGGGCTATGGCTACACCTTC
CSAGPGGYGYTF
>NA|TRBV25-1|TRBD2|TRBJ2-5
TGTGCCAGCAGGAAATCGGGGGGAGAGACCCAGTACTTC
CASRKSGGETQYF
>NA|TRBV29-1|NA|TRBJ2-7
TGCAGCGTTGTCTACCCCCTCCTAGCATCCGAGCAGTACTTC
CSVVYPLLASEQYF